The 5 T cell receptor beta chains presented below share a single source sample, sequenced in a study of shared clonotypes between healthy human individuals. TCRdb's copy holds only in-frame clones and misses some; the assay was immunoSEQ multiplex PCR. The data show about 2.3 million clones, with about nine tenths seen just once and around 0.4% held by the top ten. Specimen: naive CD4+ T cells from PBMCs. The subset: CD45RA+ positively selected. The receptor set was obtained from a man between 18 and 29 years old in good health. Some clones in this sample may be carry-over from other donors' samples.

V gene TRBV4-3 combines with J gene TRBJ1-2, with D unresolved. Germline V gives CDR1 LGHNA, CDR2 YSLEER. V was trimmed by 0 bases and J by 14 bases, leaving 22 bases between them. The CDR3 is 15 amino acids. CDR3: CASSQDRHGSFGWTF. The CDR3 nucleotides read TGCGCCAGCAGCCAAGATCGTCACGGGTCCTTCGGTTGGACCTTC.

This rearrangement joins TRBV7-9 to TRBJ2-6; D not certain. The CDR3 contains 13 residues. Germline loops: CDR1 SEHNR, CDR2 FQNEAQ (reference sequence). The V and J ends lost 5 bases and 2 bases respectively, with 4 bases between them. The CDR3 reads CASSPTGANVLTF. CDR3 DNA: TGTGCCAGCAGCCCGACTGGGGCCAACGTCCTGACTTTC.

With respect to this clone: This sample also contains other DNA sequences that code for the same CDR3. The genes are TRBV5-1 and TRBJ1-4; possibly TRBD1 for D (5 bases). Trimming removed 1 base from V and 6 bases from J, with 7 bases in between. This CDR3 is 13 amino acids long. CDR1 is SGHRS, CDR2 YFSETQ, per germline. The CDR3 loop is CASSLTGDEKLFF. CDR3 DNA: TGCGCCAGCAGCTTGACGGGGGATGAAAAACTGTTTTTT.

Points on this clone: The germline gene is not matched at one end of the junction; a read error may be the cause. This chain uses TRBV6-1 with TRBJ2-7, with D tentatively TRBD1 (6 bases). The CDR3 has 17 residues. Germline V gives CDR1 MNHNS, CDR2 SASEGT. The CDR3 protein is CAISESVGGRFSYEQYF. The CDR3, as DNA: TGTGCCATCAGTGAGTCGGTTGGGGGCAGGTTCTCCTACGAGCAGTACTTC.

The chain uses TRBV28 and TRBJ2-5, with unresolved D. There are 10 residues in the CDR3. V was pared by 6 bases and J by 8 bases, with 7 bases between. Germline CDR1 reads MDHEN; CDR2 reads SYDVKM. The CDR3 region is CASSGDTQYF. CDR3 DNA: TGTGCCAGCAGCGGCGACACCCAGTACTTC.